The 21 T cell receptor beta chains given below trace back to one sample, sequenced in a study of naive and memory T cell subsets. Both TRBC1 and TRBC2 were covered by a beta constant-region primer of two equimolar oligonucleotides. TCRdb fed the UMI-ligation and nested PCR reads into MiXCR, producing one record per CDR3 protein. The data hold around 160,000 distinct CDR3 sequences, with 17% observed a single time. Sequencing used naive CD4+ T cells from blood. The receptors shown here come from a human donor in good health.

The CDR3, as DNA: TGTGCCAGCAGTTTAGATACCGGGTTCGGGGCCTCCGGCTATGGCTACACCTTC. This gives the protein CASSLDTGFGASGYGYTF. The chain is built from TRBV12-3 or TRBV12-4 and TRBJ1-2; a weak D match, TRBD1 (5 bases). This CDR3 is 18 amino acids long. The V and J ends lost 1 base and 4 bases respectively, with 22 bases between them.

This clonotype showed up just a few times. The CDR3 loop reads CASSLTGEDNQPQHF. The CDR3 nucleotides read TGTGCCAGCAGTTTAACAGGGGAGGACAATCAGCCCCAGCATTTT. The chain links TRBV12-3 or TRBV12-4 to TRBJ1-5, with TRBD1 matching 7 bases. This CDR3 is 15 amino acids long. The junction had 4 bases not matched to a gene; V was cut back by 2 bases and J by 3 bases.

The rearrangement links TRBV12-3 or TRBV12-4 to TRBJ1-6; the match to TRBD1 covers 8 bases. Unmatched junction bases numbered 8, after V lost 1 base and J lost 0 bases. The CDR3 length is 19 residues. The CDR3 loop is CASSLDRGFGSSYNSPLHF. The CDR3, as DNA: TGTGCCAGCAGTTTAGACAGGGGGTTTGGGAGCTCCTATAATTCACCCCTCCACTTT.

The V call is TRBV7-2, the J call TRBJ2-5; D remains ambiguous. This CDR3 region has 13 residues. V was shortened by 1 base and J by 5 bases, with 8 bases between the two germline ends. Looked up from germline, CDR1 is SGHTA and CDR2 is FQGNSA. The CDR3 sequence is CASSLVFRETQYF. CDR3 nucleotides: TGTGCCAGCAGCTTAGTCTTTAGGGAGACCCAGTACTTC.

The chain has TRBV2 and TRBJ2-1; 7 positions match TRBD1. Trimming cost V 6 bases and J 7 bases; bases outside gene matches: 3. CDR3 size: 12 residues. The germline V gene encodes CDR1 SNHLY and CDR2 FYNNEI. The CDR3 DNA sequence: TGTGCCAGCAGATCACAGGGGAATGAGCAGTTCTTC. Protein: CASRSQGNEQFF.

The sample holds a few counts of this clonotype. The gene calls are TRBV20-1 and TRBJ2-4; D remains unclear. The CDR3 sequence is 14 residues long. The V gene lost 0 bases and the J gene lost 6 bases, with 12 bases spanning the gap. Germline values: CDR1 DFQATT, CDR2 SNEGSKA (reference sequence). CDR3 region: CSAREAYPLNIQYF. CDR3 nucleotides: TGCAGTGCTAGAGAGGCATACCCGTTAAACATTCAGTACTTC.

This clonotype has just a few counts. The CDR3 nucleotides are TGTGCCTGGAGTTCGGGGACAGGGGAGACCCAGTACTTC. Its translation is CAWSSGTGETQYF. The genes are TRBV30 and TRBJ2-5; 9 bases match TRBD1. Germline V gene sequence: CDR1 GTSNPN, CDR2 SVGIG (reference sequence). The CDR3 has 13 residues. The junction had 3 bases not matched to a gene; V was cut back by 2 bases and J by 5 bases.

Only a few counts were recorded for this clonotype. V usage is TRBV19 and J usage is TRBJ2-7; 7 positions agree with TRBD1. The CDR3 has 14 residues. Germline values: CDR1 LNHDA, CDR2 SQIVND (reference sequence). V lost 5 bases to trimming and J lost 0 bases; unmatched junction nucleotides: 4. The CDR3 protein is CASSSGDSSYEQYF. The CDR3 region has the DNA TGTGCCAGTAGTTCCGGGGACAGCTCCTACGAGCAGTACTTC.

The V call is TRBV7-2, the J call TRBJ2-3; 8 bases are a match to TRBD2. Germline CDR1 reads SGHTA; CDR2 reads FQGNSA. The length of the CDR3 is 15 residues. Trimming at V came to 5 bases and at J to 4 bases, leaving 8 bases not matched to a gene. The CDR3 sequence is CASSRTSGGADTQYF. CDR3 bases: TGTGCCAGCAGCCGTACTAGCGGTGGGGCAGATACGCAGTATTTT.

As DNA, the CDR3 is TGTGCCAGCAGCACCCAACAGGGGGCGCGGAGCACAGATACGCAGTATTTT. Residues: CASSTQQGARSTDTQYF. V is TRBV5-6 and J is TRBJ2-3; 9 nucleotides agree with TRBD1. J lost 0 bases, V lost 4 bases, and 9 bases had no gene match. The V gene's germline CDR1 is SGHDT and CDR2 YYEEEE. This CDR3 comprises 17 residues.

There are a few counts of this clonotype. This chain connects TRBV7-6 to TRBJ2-1; no reliable D call. In germline, CDR1 is SGHVS, CDR2 FNYEAQ. The CDR3 loop spans 16 amino acids. Trimming pared 5 bases from V and 4 bases from J, leaving 18 bases between. DNA of the CDR3: TGTGCCAGCAGCCACCTCAAAGGAGATCGATACAATGAGCAGTTCTTC. This codes for CASSHLKGDRYNEQFF.

This clonotype occurred a few times. V usage is TRBV20-1 and J usage is TRBJ2-2, with D perhaps TRBD1 (5 bases). The CDR3 contains 15 residues. The V gene's germline CDR1 is DFQATT and CDR2 SNEGSKA (reference sequence). With 0 bases removed from V and 5 bases from J, the gap between germline ends came to 13 bases. This chain's CDR3 is CSARDRKAGTGELFF. CDR3 sequence (DNA): TGCAGTGCTAGAGATAGAAAGGCAGGGACCGGGGAGCTGTTTTTT.

The chain couples TRBV11-2 to TRBJ2-7; D remains ambiguous. The CDR3 sequence is 13 residues long. Per germline, CDR1 SGHAT and CDR2 FQNNGV. V lost 4 bases and J 3 bases, leaving 10 bases between the germline ends. In DNA form, the CDR3 reads TGTGCCAGCAGCTCAGGACGGAACTACGAGCAGTACTTC. Protein: CASSSGRNYEQYF.

This sequence joins TRBV6-2 or TRBV6-3 and TRBJ2-1; tentatively, D is TRBD1 or TRBD2 (7 bases each). The CDR3 length is 11 residues. The ends were cut back, 6 bases at V and 13 bases at J, with 13 bases in the middle. Germline lookup yields CDR1 MNHEY and CDR2 SVGEGT. CDR3 in amino acids: CASSQGGVQFF. CDR3 coding DNA: TGTGCCAGCAGCCAGGGGGGGGTTCAGTTCTTC.

This clonotype was detected a few times. The chain recombines TRBV29-1 with TRBJ2-7; 13 bases agree with TRBD2. The germline V gene encodes CDR1 SQVTM and CDR2 ANQGSEA. The V gene end was trimmed by 6 bases and the J gene end by 9 bases; junction bases not matched to a gene: 8. The CDR3 runs to 13 residues. This CDR3 reads CSVRTSGGEVQYF. In DNA, the CDR3 is TGCAGCGTGAGGACTAGCGGGGGAGAAGTGCAGTACTTC.

This clonotype appeared a few times. The chain combines TRBV6-6 with TRBJ1-5; D not resolved. Germline-derived CDR1 and CDR2 are MNHNY and SVGAGI (reference sequence). The CDR3 sequence is 14 residues long. Trimming removed 7 bases at V and 2 bases at J, with 12 bases between. CDR3 nucleotide sequence: TGTGCCAGCACTAAAATCCAGGGCAATCAGCCCCAGCATTTT. Its translation is CASTKIQGNQPQHF.

This clonotype was detected a few times. The chain links TRBV6-2 or TRBV6-3 to TRBJ1-5; TRBD1 matches at 8 bases. The junction had 7 bases not matched to a gene; V was cut back by 8 bases and J by 7 bases. The CDR3 runs to 13 residues. CDR1 and CDR2 (germline): MNHEY, SVGEGT. CDR3 region: CASADRGGQPQHF. DNA of the CDR3: TGTGCCAGCGCTGACAGGGGAGGCCAGCCCCAGCATTTT.

This clonotype showed up many times. This chain links TRBV12-3 or TRBV12-4 with TRBJ2-7, with D perhaps matching TRBD2 (5 bases). V lost 3 bases to trimming and J lost 3 bases, with 9 bases between them. CDR3 length equals 13 residues. CDR3 loop: CASSLNGDYEQYF. As DNA, the CDR3 is TGTGCCAGCAGTTTGAACGGGGACTACGAGCAGTACTTC.

This clonotype was seen many times. The chain combines TRBV12-3 or TRBV12-4 with TRBJ2-2, with D possibly being TRBD1 (6 bases). V was shortened by 4 bases and J by 0 bases, with 15 bases between the two germline ends. CDR3 length: 17 residues. The CDR3 DNA follows: TGTGCCAGCAGTTCCATATTAACAGGGACGAACACCGGGGAGCTGTTTTTT. Amino acids: CASSSILTGTNTGELFF.

A few counts support this clonotype. The chain employs TRBV20-1 and TRBJ2-2; 9 bases map to TRBD1. The CDR3 spans 14 residues. J lost 4 bases, V lost 5 bases, and 5 bases had no gene match. Germline loops: CDR1 DFQATT, CDR2 SNEGSKA (reference sequence). The CDR3 nucleotides are TGCAGTGCTTACGGGACAGGGAGCACCGGGGAGCTGTTTTTT. This sequence encodes CSAYGTGSTGELFF.

This rearrangement joins TRBV14 to TRBJ2-1; 8 bases map to TRBD2. CDR1 and CDR2 (germline): SGHDN, FVKESK. V dropped 3 bases and J dropped 9; count of bases not matched to a gene: 16. CDR3 size: 17 residues. The CDR3 DNA sequence: TGTGCCAGCAGCCACGGGAGGGCCATCAGGGGTATATTTGAGCAGTTCTTC. Residues: CASSHGRAIRGIFEQFF.